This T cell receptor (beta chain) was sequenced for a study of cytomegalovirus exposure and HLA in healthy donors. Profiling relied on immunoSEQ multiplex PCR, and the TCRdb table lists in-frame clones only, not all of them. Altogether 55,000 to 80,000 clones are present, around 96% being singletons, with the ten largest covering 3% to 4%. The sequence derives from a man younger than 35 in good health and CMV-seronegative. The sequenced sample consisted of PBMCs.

DNA for the CDR3: TGTGCCAGCAGTGAAGGGGCAAGCCATCAGCCCCAGCATTTT. Encoded protein: CASSEGASHQPQHF. This sequence joins TRBV6-1 and TRBJ1-5; no reliable D call. CDR3 length equals 14 residues. Germline V gene data show CDR1 as MNHNS and CDR2 as SASEGT. Between the trimmed V and J ends, which lost 1 base and 5 bases, there was a span of 9 bases.